Following are 29 T cell receptor beta chains from one sample sequenced in a study of beta chain features in type 1 diabetes. Overall study results and limits: Researchers report that Type 1 diabetes patients had moderately but significantly shorter TCRB CDR3s across all four CD4+ subsets.

The isolated RNA, all of it, was reverse transcribed, so expressed TCRB transcripts were what got sequenced. Some clones are missing from TCRdb's copy, which holds only in-frame ones; the method was immunoSEQ multiplex PCR. The sample consists of roughly 700,000 clones, around an eighth of them appearing once. Their target antigens are unknown. Sequenced sample: naive CD4+ T cells from blood. The receptors were gathered from a man younger than 35 with type 1 diabetes.

This clone occurred a few times. The CDR3 here is CASSPSRQGGYGYTF. For the CDR3, the DNA is TGTGCCAGCAGTCCGTCCAGACAGGGAGGCTATGGCTACACCTTC. The J gene is TRBJ1-2, the V gene TRBV2, with 7 bases identical to TRBD1. CDR1 and CDR2 from the germline V gene are SNHLY and FYNNEI. V was clipped by 5 bases and J by 4 bases; unmatched bases: 10. The CDR3 is 15 amino acids.

This clone was counted a few times. The chain links TRBV6-1 to TRBJ1-5; D might be TRBD1 (6 bases). CDR1 is MNHNS, CDR2 SASEGT, per germline. V lost 4 bases and J lost 7, with 17 bases in between. The CDR3 is made up of 15 amino acids. CDR3 residues: CASSVGGGLGQPQHF. The DNA of the CDR3 is TGTGCCAGCAGTGTGGGTGGGGGGCTAGGGCAGCCCCAGCATTTT.

This clone has only a few counts. The rearrangement joins TRBV6-5 to TRBJ1-2; D not resolved. CDR3 length equals 13 residues. V was shortened by 4 bases and J by 0 bases, with 6 bases between the two germline ends. Germline-derived CDR1 and CDR2 are MNHEY and SVGAGI. Here the CDR3 reads CASSSEANYGYTF. In DNA form, the CDR3 reads TGTGCCAGCAGTTCTGAAGCTAACTATGGCTACACCTTC.

This clone was picked up a small number of times. The chain recombines TRBV7-2 with TRBJ2-1; TRBD1 is a possible D gene (6 bases). The V gene's germline CDR1 is SGHTA and CDR2 FQGNSA. The V gene lost 8 bases and the J gene lost 6 bases, with 14 bases spanning the gap. The CDR3 extends over 13 amino acids. DNA for the CDR3: TGTGCCAGCGTGAGGGGGATTCTCAATGAGCAGTTCTTC. Translation gives CASVRGILNEQFF.

This clone was observed a handful of times. The rearrangement links TRBV10-3 to TRBJ1-2; perhaps TRBD1 as D (6 bases). The V gene lost 4 bases and the J gene lost 6 bases, with 12 bases spanning the gap. The CDR3 consists of 13 residues. The germline CDR1 and CDR2 sequences are ENHRY and SYGVKD. The CDR3 sequence is CAISGQAPNGYTF. The CDR3 nucleotides read TGTGCCATCAGTGGACAGGCTCCCAATGGCTACACCTTC.

A few counts support this clone. V usage is TRBV7-9 and J usage is TRBJ2-2; 8 positions agree with TRBD1. Germline V lookup: CDR1 SEHNR, CDR2 FQNEAQ (reference sequence). V shed 8 bases and J 3 bases; nucleotides not matched to a gene: 8. The CDR3 sequence is 15 residues long. CDR3: CASSSGQGDTGELFF. The DNA for the CDR3 is TGTGCCAGCTCCTCCGGACAGGGAGACACCGGGGAGCTGTTTTTT.

This clone was seen a handful of times. The CDR3 region is CASSLGTGLQETQYF. Here the CDR3 DNA reads TGTGCCAGCAGCTTAGGGACAGGGTTACAAGAGACCCAGTACTTC. J is TRBJ2-5 and V is TRBV11-3; 8 positions agree with TRBD1. CDR3 size: 15 residues. Trimming removed 1 base from V and 2 bases from J; junction bases left unmatched: 3. Germline V gene data show CDR1 as SGHNT and CDR2 as YENEEA.

A note on this clone: In the same sample, other DNA sequences code for this CDR3. This sequence joins TRBV25-1 and TRBJ2-3, with 8 bases matching TRBD2. Germline V lookup: CDR1 MGHDK, CDR2 SYGVNS. Trimming took 3 bases from V and 3 from J; bases not matched to a gene: 2. The CDR3 contains 14 residues. The CDR3: CASSDTGGTDTQYF. Written as DNA, the CDR3 is TGTGCCAGCAGTGACACGGGGGGGACAGATACGCAGTATTTT.

The rearrangement uses TRBV4-1 and TRBJ1-1; a possible D gene is TRBD1 (5 bases). V was trimmed by 1 base and J by 0 bases, leaving 9 bases between them. In germline, CDR1 is MGHRA, CDR2 YSYEKL. This CDR3 has 15 amino acids. CDR3 in DNA: TGCGCCAGCAGCCAAGTAGGGGCTGTGAACACTGAAGCTTTCTTT. Its translation is CASSQVGAVNTEAFF.

The rearrangement links TRBV9 to TRBJ2-5, with TRBD2 identical over 11 bases. Germline values: CDR1 SGDLS, CDR2 YYNGEE. Trimming removed 0 bases from V and 4 bases from J; junction bases left unmatched: 2. The CDR3 spans 15 residues. CDR3 region: CASSVGTSGGETQYF. CDR3 DNA sequence: TGTGCCAGCAGCGTAGGAACTAGCGGGGGAGAGACCCAGTACTTC.

This clone was detected only a few times. The sample has other DNA sequences that encode this CDR3 too. J is TRBJ2-7 and V is TRBV30, with no clear D. The CDR3 sequence is 11 residues long. The germline V gene encodes CDR1 GTSNPN and CDR2 SVGIG (reference sequence). Trimming took off 1 base at V and 4 bases at J, with 5 bases between the two ends. The CDR3 sequence: CAWSAPYEQYF. Written as DNA, the CDR3 is TGTGCCTGGAGTGCCCCTTACGAGCAGTACTTC. The variable domain in full, with the rest retrieved from reference TRBV30 and TRBJ2-7, is SQTIHQWPATLVQPVGSPLSLECTVEGTSNPNLYWYRQAAGRGLQLLFYSVGIGQISSEVPQNLSASRPQDRQFILSSKKLLLSDSGFYLCAWSAPYEQYFGPGTRLTVT.

The J gene is TRBJ1-4, the V gene TRBV7-9; D ambiguous. V was clipped by 3 bases and J by 0 bases, with 8 bases between them. This CDR3 spans 15 amino acids. Germline CDR1 and CDR2: SEHNR and FQNEAQ (reference sequence). CDR3 protein: CASSFSGATNEKLFF. The CDR3 DNA reads TGTGCCAGCAGCTTTTCGGGAGCAACTAATGAAAAACTGTTTTTT.

This clone was observed a few times. J is TRBJ2-1 and V is TRBV6-4, with D tentatively TRBD1 (6 bases). The CDR3 is 13 residues long. Trimming removed 3 bases from V and 12 bases from J, with 15 bases in between. Germline assignment: CDR1 MRHNA and CDR2 SNTAGT. The CDR3 loop reads CASSEVRGRPQFF. DNA of the CDR3: TGTGCCAGCAGTGAAGTCAGGGGCCGTCCGCAGTTCTTC.

This clone was recorded a few times. This sequence joins TRBV11-3 and TRBJ2-1, with D hard to call. V shed 5 bases and J shed 6 bases, with 17 bases lying between them. Looked up from germline, CDR1 is SGHNT and CDR2 is YENEEA. The CDR3 covers 15 residues. The CDR3 sequence is CASSERAGTLNEQFF. The CDR3 DNA is TGTGCCAGCAGCGAACGGGCAGGAACCCTCAATGAGCAGTTCTTC.

This chain connects TRBV27 to TRBJ2-6; 7 nucleotides align to TRBD1. This CDR3 has 16 residues. Germline V gene sequence: CDR1 MNHEY, CDR2 SMNVEV (reference sequence). Trimming cost V 2 bases and J 0 bases; bases outside gene matches: 1. In DNA, the CDR3 is TGTGCCAGCAGTTTAGGGACAGCCTCTGGGGCCAACGTCCTGACTTTC. This translates into CASSLGTASGANVLTF.

This clone was detected only a few times. The rearrangement joins TRBV7-2 to TRBJ2-3, with a possible D match to TRBD1 (7 bases). The CDR3 contains 13 residues. The germline CDR1 and CDR2 sequences are SGHTA and FQGNSA. The V end lost 5 bases, the J end lost 4 bases, and 10 bases lay between the germline ends. In DNA form, the CDR3 reads TGTGCCAGCAGCCCAGGGGGGCCAGATACGCAGTATTTT. Translating it yields CASSPGGPDTQYF.

The rearrangement links TRBV30 to TRBJ2-3; D gene uncertain. V was pared by 6 bases and J by 3 bases, with 13 bases between. CDR3 length: 13 residues. In germline, CDR1 is GTSNPN, CDR2 SVGIG (reference sequence). This chain's CDR3 is CACLPITTDTQYF. Here the CDR3 DNA reads TGTGCCTGTCTCCCCATCACAACAGATACGCAGTATTTT.

A few counts support this clone. CDR3 bases: TGTGCCAGCAGCTATTGGCCACGTAATGAAAAACTGTTTTTT. As protein: CASSYWPRNEKLFF. The chain has TRBV7-9 and TRBJ1-4; D is unclear. The V end was cut by 4 bases, the J end by 4 bases, with 10 bases between. The CDR3 is 14 amino acids. Germline V gene data show CDR1 as SEHNR and CDR2 as FQNEAQ (reference sequence).

This clone was observed a handful of times. The chain employs TRBV7-9 and TRBJ1-1; 8 nucleotides align to TRBD1. The V segment lost 2 bases and the J segment 6 bases; nucleotides outside the gene matches: 14. Per the germline V gene, CDR1 is SEHNR and CDR2 is FQNEAQ (reference sequence). The CDR3 contains 17 residues. This CDR3 reads CASSLRRPGQVKAEAFF. DNA for the CDR3: TGTGCCAGCAGCTTAAGGCGCCCGGGACAGGTGAAGGCTGAAGCTTTCTTT.

V is TRBV11-1 and J is TRBJ2-3; 7 nucleotides align to TRBD1. The V gene's germline CDR1 is SGHAT and CDR2 FQDESV (reference sequence). The CDR3 sequence is 17 residues long. The V segment lost 5 bases and the J segment 3 bases; nucleotides outside the gene matches: 14. This CDR3 reads CASSGLQGRRETDTQYF. For the CDR3, the DNA is TGTGCCAGCAGCGGATTACAGGGGCGCAGGGAAACAGATACGCAGTATTTT.

This chain joins TRBV30 and TRBJ1-5; D unresolved. The ends were cut back, 6 bases at V and 4 bases at J, with 16 bases in the middle. This CDR3 region has 14 residues. Germline assignment: CDR1 GTSNPN and CDR2 SVGIG (reference sequence). For the CDR3, the DNA is TGTGCCTGCGACGACACTGGCGGGAATCAGCCCCAGCATTTT. It codes for CACDDTGGNQPQHF.

This clone appeared a few times. The rearrangement joins TRBV9 to TRBJ2-7; D call uncertain. CDR3 length: 15 amino acids. V shed 0 bases and J shed 3 bases, with 13 bases lying between them. The germline gives CDR1 SGDLS, CDR2 YYNGEE. DNA for the CDR3: TGTGCCAGCAGCGTAGAGGTCCAGCCTTTCTACGAGCAGTACTTC. This encodes CASSVEVQPFYEQYF.

The rearrangement links TRBV19 to TRBJ2-6; the D is unclear. V lost 5 bases and J lost 0, with 11 bases in between. The CDR3 runs to 16 residues. CDR1 and CDR2 (germline): LNHDA, SQIVND (reference sequence). CDR3 nucleotides: TGTGCCAGTAGTGGGCACCCGAGCTCTGGGGCCAACGTCCTGACTTTC. Translating gives CASSGHPSSGANVLTF.

In this sample, this clone turned up a few times. The V call is TRBV4-2, the J call TRBJ1-5; weak D call: TRBD1 (6 bases). The CDR3 contains 16 residues. Germline values: CDR1 LGHNA, CDR2 YNFKEQ. V shed 1 base and J shed 8 bases, with 18 bases lying between them. The CDR3 coding sequence is TGTGCCAGCAGCCAAGTTGAGGGCAGGGGCAAGGAGCCCCAGCATTTT. Amino acid sequence: CASSQVEGRGKEPQHF.

V gene TRBV2 combines with J gene TRBJ1-1; no firm D call. The germline V and J ends were trimmed by 7 bases and 3 bases, with 9 bases remaining between them. The CDR3 sequence is 12 residues long. Germline CDR1 reads SNHLY; CDR2 reads FYNNEI. DNA for the CDR3: TGTGCCAGCAAGACAAGGCACACTGAAGCTTTCTTT. The encoded protein is CASKTRHTEAFF.

This clone was seen a few times. The rearrangement joins TRBV9 to TRBJ2-7, with 7 bases that match TRBD1. Trimming took 0 bases from V and 4 from J; bases not matched to a gene: 7. Germline loops: CDR1 SGDLS, CDR2 YYNGEE. The CDR3 is 15 residues long. The CDR3 sequence: CASSVEERGPYEQYF. In DNA form, the CDR3 reads TGTGCCAGCAGCGTAGAAGAAAGGGGGCCATACGAGCAGTACTTC.

The rearrangement uses TRBV4-2 and TRBJ2-1; perhaps TRBD2 as D (7 bases). CDR1 is LGHNA and CDR2 is YNFKEQ in the germline V gene. This CDR3 has 14 residues. V was pared by 0 bases and J by 8 bases, with 11 bases between. Here the CDR3 reads CASSQDTGGYEQFF. The CDR3, as DNA: TGTGCCAGCAGCCAAGATACGGGGGGCTATGAGCAGTTCTTC.

The rearrangement uses TRBV14 and TRBJ2-5; the D gene is possibly TRBD2 (5 bases). The CDR3 spans 16 residues. The V gene lost 1 base and the J gene lost 5 bases, with 17 bases spanning the gap. Germline assignment: CDR1 SGHDN and CDR2 FVKESK. The CDR3 protein is CASSQVEIAYPETQYF. CDR3 bases: TGTGCCAGCAGCCAAGTGGAGATAGCGTACCCCGAGACCCAGTACTTC.

CDR3 nucleotide sequence: TGTGCCAGCAGCTTAGCCAGGGGCGCTGAAAAACTGTTTTTT. Its protein product is CASSLARGAEKLFF. This chain joins TRBV7-2 and TRBJ1-4; D may be TRBD1 (6 bases). V was trimmed by 0 bases and J by 7 bases, leaving 9 bases between them. Germline CDR1 SGHTA, CDR2 FQGNSA. The CDR3 is made up of 14 amino acids.